This T cell receptor (beta chain) was sequenced during a study of T-cell memory formation after mild COVID-19. This clonotype was observed a handful of times. This CDR3 comprises 12 residues. CDR1 and CDR2 from the germline V gene are WSHSY and SAAADI. V was clipped by 8 bases and J by 2 bases, with 10 bases between them. TCRdb called the 5' RACE reads again in MiXCR, with one record for every CDR3 protein. The data hold 200,000 or so distinct CDR3 sequences, with more than 8% observed a single time. The specimen sequenced was PBMCs or a T cell subset sorted from them (not recorded which). The receptor comes from a man aged 18 to 29 who had mild COVID-19 (a few samples of this study predate the infection). Cell type and time point are not known. This sequence joins TRBV10-2 and TRBJ2-7; D gene unclear. CDR3 in amino acids: CASQDQTYEQYF. CDR3 nucleotides: TGCGCCAGCCAGGACCAGACCTACGAGCAGTACTTC.